This TCR beta chain came from a study of T-cell memory formation after mild COVID-19. Overall study: Largely, the TCR clusters proved donor specific.

TCRdb re-analysed the 5' RACE reads in MiXCR, keeping a single row per CDR3 protein. The table includes hundreds of thousands of distinct CDR3 sequences, approximately 14% detected once. The CDR3 length is 15 residues. The V end was cut by 4 bases, the J end by 8 bases, with 20 bases between. Germline assignment: CDR1 SGHAT and CDR2 FQNNGV. The sequencing sample was made of PBMCs or a T cell subset sorted from them (not recorded which). The receptor's source is a man younger than 35 who had mild COVID-19 (a few samples of this study predate the infection). Cell type and time point are not known. The chain combines TRBV11-2 with TRBJ1-2, with a possible D match to TRBD1 (5 bases). The CDR3 spells CASSSLQGLVKGYTF. DNA of the CDR3: TGTGCCAGCAGCTCCCTGCAGGGACTAGTAAAGGGCTACACCTTC. Full variable domain (remainder filled in from reference TRBV11-2 and TRBJ1-2): EAGVAQSPRYKIIEKRQSVAFWCNPISGHATLYWYQQILGQGPKLLIQFQNNGVVDDSQLPKDRFSAERLKGVDSTLKIQPAKLEDSAVYLCASSSLQGLVKGYTFGSGTRLTVV.